This T cell receptor (beta chain) was observed in a study of early T cells in non-severe SARS-CoV-2 infection. CDR3 size: 15 residues. V was pared by 3 bases and J by 5 bases, with 15 bases between. Germline loops: CDR1 SGHVS, CDR2 FQNEAQ. TCRdb called the 5' RACE reads again in MiXCR, with one record for every CDR3 protein. The sample includes tens of thousands of distinct CDR3 sequences, over 13% of them seen just once. This clonotype appeared many times. Sequencing was carried out using whole blood. The chain employs TRBV7-8 and TRBJ2-3; the D gene is possibly TRBD2 (6 bases). The clonotype originates from an adult who was a healthcare worker with PCR-confirmed SARS-CoV-2 infection or an uninfected control (not recorded which). CDR3 coding DNA: TGTGCCAGCAGCTTCCCGGGGGACGGTGTAGATACGCAGTATTTT. Translated: CASSFPGDGVDTQYF.